Following are 15 T cell receptor beta chains from one sample sequenced in a study of blood T cell repertoires in COVID-19. Only in-frame clones appear in the TCRdb table, and some are missing; sequencing was by immunoSEQ multiplex PCR. The sample shows 65,000 to 80,000 clones, 75% to 90% of them seen only once. The specimen was peripheral blood. All receptors come from a man aged 45 to 65 with active COVID-19.

The CDR3 loop is CASSYDGGGSDTQYF. The CDR3 DNA sequence: TGTGCCAGCAGTTACGACGGGGGGGGGTCAGATACGCAGTATTTT. The rearrangement joins TRBV2 to TRBJ2-3; 8 nucleotides align to TRBD2. The CDR3 spans 15 residues. Per the germline V gene, CDR1 is SNHLY and CDR2 is FYNNEI. The V and J ends lost 5 bases and 4 bases, in that order; junction bases with no gene match: 8.

The chain carries TRBV5-4 and TRBJ2-7; the D gene is possibly TRBD1 (6 bases). Trimming shortened V by 0 bases and J by 2 bases, and 9 bases separated the two germline ends. This CDR3 has 14 residues. Per germline, CDR1 SGHNT and CDR2 YYREEE (reference sequence). The CDR3: CASSLGRGPYEQYF. As DNA, the CDR3 is TGTGCCAGCAGCTTGGGCAGGGGACCCTACGAGCAGTACTTC.

This chain links TRBV28 with TRBJ1-2; 9 bases align to TRBD1. The CDR3 contains 14 residues. Germline V lookup: CDR1 MDHEN, CDR2 SYDVKM. V dropped 4 bases and J dropped 3; count of bases not matched to a gene: 3. CDR3 sequence reads: CASSWGQGDYGYTF. The CDR3 coding sequence is TGTGCCAGCAGTTGGGGACAGGGCGACTATGGCTACACCTTC.

The genes are TRBV2 and TRBJ2-3; TRBD1 is a possible D gene (5 bases). Looked up from germline, CDR1 is SNHLY and CDR2 is FYNNEI. This CDR3 contains 12 residues. The V end was cut by 7 bases, the J end by 3 bases, with 8 bases between. This chain's CDR3 is CASTPGTDTQYF. CDR3 coding DNA: TGTGCCAGCACCCCAGGGACAGATACGCAGTATTTT.

The rearrangement links TRBV6-6 to TRBJ1-1, with TRBD1 as a possible D gene (6 bases). Trimming pared 7 bases from V and 4 bases from J, leaving 19 bases between. The CDR3 loop spans 15 amino acids. The V gene's germline CDR1 is MNHNY and CDR2 SVGAGI (reference sequence). CDR3 sequence: CASTQPPPQGTEAFF. In DNA, the CDR3 is TGTGCCAGCACCCAACCCCCACCACAGGGCACTGAAGCTTTCTTT.

The rearrangement uses TRBV7-2 and TRBJ2-3; D unresolved. Germline assignment: CDR1 SGHTA and CDR2 FQGNSA. The CDR3 totals 16 residues. V lost 1 base to trimming and J lost 2 bases, with 13 bases between them. The CDR3 spells CASSLVFASSTDTQYF. CDR3 bases: TGTGCCAGCAGCTTAGTTTTTGCGTCTTCCACAGATACGCAGTATTTT.

CDR3 sequence reads: CASSLFGQGGSYEQYF. In DNA, the CDR3 is TGTGCCAGCAGTTTATTCGGGCAGGGGGGTTCCTACGAGCAGTACTTC. J is TRBJ2-7 and V is TRBV28; possible D gene TRBD1, 7 bases. CDR1 is MDHEN and CDR2 is SYDVKM in the germline V gene. This CDR3 has 16 amino acids. The V gene lost 1 base and the J gene lost 1 base, with 14 bases spanning the gap.

Here the CDR3 reads CASSSDRAPYEQYF. The CDR3, as DNA: TGTGCCAGCAGCTCGGACAGGGCCCCCTACGAGCAGTACTTC. The rearrangement links TRBV7-9 to TRBJ2-7; 8 bases fit TRBD1. The V and J ends lost 4 bases and 2 bases, in that order; junction bases with no gene match: 4. The CDR3 sequence is 14 residues long. From germline, CDR1 is SEHNR and CDR2 FQNEAQ (reference sequence).

V is TRBV7-9 and J is TRBJ1-4, with TRBD1 identical over 8 bases. This CDR3 contains 14 residues. Unmatched junction bases numbered 8, after V lost 9 bases and J lost 5 bases. The V gene's germline CDR1 is SEHNR and CDR2 FQNEAQ (reference sequence). The CDR3 sequence: CASKVDRGNEKLFF. The CDR3 nucleotides read TGTGCCAGTAAAGTAGACAGGGGAAATGAAAAACTGTTTTTT.

The chain recombines TRBV6-5 with TRBJ1-4; tentatively, D is TRBD1 (5 bases). The CDR3 runs to 14 residues. V lost 0 bases to trimming and J lost 8 bases, with 10 bases between them. CDR1 is MNHEY, CDR2 SVGAGI, per germline. As DNA, the CDR3 is TGTGCCAGCAGTTACTCGGCGGGGGGGGAAAAACTGTTTTTT. Residues: CASSYSAGGEKLFF.

The genes are TRBV9 and TRBJ2-5; maybe TRBD1 (5 bases). V was pared by 6 bases and J by 5 bases, with 14 bases between. The CDR3 sequence is 13 residues long. CDR1 SGDLS and CDR2 YYNGEE come from the germline V gene. The DNA for the CDR3 is TGTGCCAGCACCCCAGGGATCGAGGAGACCCAGTACTTC. Translation gives CASTPGIEETQYF. The whole variable domain, remainder taken from reference TRBV9 and TRBJ2-5, is DSGVTQTPKHLITATGQRVTLRCSPRSGDLSVYWYQQSLDQGLQFLIQYYNGEERAKGNILERFSAQQFPDLHSELNLSSLELGDSALYFCASTPGIEETQYFGPGTRLLVL.

The chain recombines TRBV6-5 with TRBJ1-6, with 7 nucleotides matching TRBD1. J lost 6 bases, V lost 6 bases, and 5 bases had no gene match. The germline V gene has CDR1 MNHEY and CDR2 SVGAGI. This CDR3 spans 14 amino acids. CDR3 loop: CASSLDRVNSPLHF. The CDR3 nucleotides read TGTGCCAGCAGCCTAGACAGGGTTAATTCACCCCTCCACTTT.

The genes are TRBV27 and TRBJ2-5; D perhaps matches TRBD2 (5 bases). The V end lost 3 bases, the J end lost 4 bases, and 6 bases lay between the germline ends. Germline V CDR1 and CDR2: MNHEY, SMNVEV (reference sequence). This CDR3 has 12 amino acids. CDR3 DNA: TGTGCCAGCAGTTTTGGAGGAGAGACCCAGTACTTC. Its translation: CASSFGGETQYF.

The V call is TRBV18, the J call TRBJ1-1; perhaps TRBD1 as D (5 bases). This CDR3 comprises 15 residues. Germline lookup yields CDR1 KGHSH and CDR2 LQKENI. Trimming stripped 5 bases from V and 1 base from J, with 14 bases between. In DNA, the CDR3 is TGTGCCAGCTCATTAAACGGAGGGGAGAACACTGAAGCTTTCTTT. Protein sequence: CASSLNGGENTEAFF. Supplemented by reference TRBV18 and TRBJ1-1, the full variable domain reads NAGVMQNPRHLVRRRGQEARLRCSPMKGHSHVYWYRQLPEEGLKFMVYLQKENIIDESGMPKERFSAEFPKEGPSILRIQQVVRGDSAAYFCASSLNGGENTEAFFGQGTRLTVV.

This clone was recorded only once. The genes are TRBV7-9 and TRBJ1-5; no definite D call. This CDR3 is built from 15 residues. Trimming shortened V by 6 bases and J by 6 bases, and 18 bases separated the two germline ends. Germline V gene sequence: CDR1 SEHNR, CDR2 FQNEAQ (reference sequence). The CDR3 nucleotides are TGTGCCAGCAGTTCGGGAAGGGTGGATAGTCAGCCCCAGCATTTT. As protein: CASSSGRVDSQPQHF.